This T cell receptor (beta chain) emerged from a study of identical twins. MiXCR, run by TCRdb on the 5' RACE reads, gives a single entry per CDR3 protein. The data hold around 160,000 distinct CDR3 sequences, with 3.5% observed a single time. The CDR3 spans 18 residues. The origin of this receptor is a man aged 18 to 29 in good health. Source material: memory T cells sorted from blood. The gene calls are TRBV1 and TRBJ2-7; the table's D call, TRBD2, was not checked against the DNA. TRBV1 is designated a pseudogene. CDR3 DNA: TGCACCAGCAGCCCCAGGGGAGGGTTAGCGGGAGTGATCTACGAGCAGTACTTC. Translation: CTSSPRGGLAGVIYEQYF.